What follows are 21 T cell receptor beta chains derived from one specimen sequenced in a study of shared clonotypes between healthy human individuals. Assay used: immunoSEQ multiplex PCR; TCRdb lists only in-frame clones, some missing. This sample has 1.5 million to 1.9 million clones, with under 99% found just once. Sequencing input: naive CD4+ T cells sorted from blood. As for subset: CD45RA+ positively selected. Receptors originate from a man in his thirties or forties in good health.

This chain uses TRBV19 with TRBJ2-3, with 8 bases aligning to TRBD2. CDR1 is LNHDA, CDR2 SQIVND, per germline (reference sequence). V lost 4 bases, J lost 6 bases, and 12 bases stayed unmatched. CDR3 length: 16 residues. DNA of the CDR3: TGTGCCAGTAGTAAGGGTAGCGGGACGTTGAGGGATACGCAGTATTTT. Its protein is CASSKGSGTLRDTQYF.

This chain links TRBV19 with TRBJ1-5; D gene uncertain. The V end lost 5 bases, the J end lost 1 base, and 9 bases lay between the germline ends. This CDR3 contains 14 residues. The V gene's germline CDR1 is LNHDA and CDR2 SQIVND (reference sequence). CDR3 protein: CASSGTLSNQPQHF. For the CDR3, the DNA is TGTGCCAGTAGTGGAACGCTCAGCAATCAGCCCCAGCATTTT.

This clone was seen only once. The chain couples TRBV6-6 to TRBJ2-7; a weak D match, TRBD1 (6 bases). Germline assignment: CDR1 MNHNY and CDR2 SVGAGI (reference sequence). Trimming left V 9 bases short and J 4 bases short, with 16 bases between. The CDR3 length is 13 residues. The DNA for the CDR3 is TGTGCCAGTGGCCGGGACACAGAATACGAGCAGTACTTC. It specifies CASGRDTEYEQYF.

This clone was picked up one time. The genes are TRBV2 and TRBJ1-2, with D possibly TRBD1 on 6 matching bases. This CDR3 contains 15 residues. Trimming cost V 5 bases and J 7 bases, with 20 bases left between them. Germline loops: CDR1 SNHLY, CDR2 FYNNEI. The CDR3 DNA reads TGTGCCAGCAGTCGAAGGGGGTGGACAGAAAGTGGCTACACCTTC. It codes for CASSRRGWTESGYTF.

CDR3 in DNA: TGTGCCAGCAGCGCCCGACAATACACCGGGGAGCTGTTTTTT. Protein: CASSARQYTGELFF. The chain has TRBV9 and TRBJ2-2; D ambiguous. Germline CDR1 reads SGDLS; CDR2 reads YYNGEE. V dropped 3 bases and J dropped 3 bases, with 9 bases sitting between them. CDR3 length equals 14 residues.

The chain carries TRBV11-2 and TRBJ2-1, with D unclear. The CDR3 runs 13 residues. Trimming cost V 0 bases and J 7 bases, with 7 bases left between them. Per the germline V gene, CDR1 is SGHAT and CDR2 is FQNNGV. Here the CDR3 DNA reads TGTGCCAGCAGCTTAGATTTCCCGAATGAGCAGTTCTTC. Its translation: CASSLDFPNEQFF.

Worth noting for this clone: Other DNA sequences of this sample code for an identical CDR3. The chain links TRBV29-1 to TRBJ2-5; 7 bases line up with TRBD2. The CDR3 spans 13 residues. With V trimmed by 4 bases and J by 4 bases, 6 bases remained unmatched. Germline CDR1 SQVTM, CDR2 ANQGSEA. CDR3: CSVGGLAGETQYF. CDR3 bases: TGCAGCGTTGGCGGGTTAGCGGGAGAGACCCAGTACTTC.

The rearrangement links TRBV5-1 to TRBJ1-3; unclear D gene. Germline loops: CDR1 SGHRS, CDR2 YFSETQ. The length of the CDR3 is 12 residues. V was shortened by 5 bases and J by 4 bases, with 7 bases between the two germline ends. The CDR3 loop reads CASRASGNTIYF. The CDR3 nucleotides are TGCGCCAGCAGGGCTTCAGGAAACACCATATATTTT.

The chain recombines TRBV5-5 with TRBJ2-5; D is perhaps TRBD1 (5 bases). V was shortened by 4 bases and J by 4 bases, with 11 bases between the two germline ends. The CDR3 contains 13 residues. Germline V gene sequence: CDR1 SGHKS, CDR2 YYEKEE (reference sequence). The CDR3 DNA follows: TGTGCCAGCAGCACAGGACCAAGAGAGACCCAGTACTTC. Protein sequence: CASSTGPRETQYF.

The chain has TRBV7-9 and TRBJ2-3; D is undetermined. Between the trimmed V and J ends, which lost 5 bases and 5 bases, there was a span of 8 bases. This CDR3 spans 12 amino acids. Germline V gives CDR1 SEHNR, CDR2 FQNEAQ (reference sequence). CDR3 sequence (DNA): TGTGCCAGCAGCCGAGAGGTAGATACGCAGTATTTT. Translated: CASSREVDTQYF.

This sequence joins TRBV6-5 and TRBJ2-7; no firm D call. CDR3 length: 13 residues. Trimming cost V 2 bases and J 2 bases, with 7 bases left between them. The germline gives CDR1 MNHEY, CDR2 SVGAGI. CDR3 in amino acids: CASSYNGAYEQYF. As DNA, the CDR3 is TGTGCCAGCAGTTACAACGGAGCCTACGAGCAGTACTTC.

V and J are TRBV7-9 and TRBJ2-1, with TRBD2 as a possible D gene (6 bases). The length of the CDR3 is 14 residues. Germline values: CDR1 SEHNR, CDR2 FQNEAQ (reference sequence). V was pared by 0 bases and J by 7 bases, with 10 bases between. The CDR3 DNA sequence: TGTGCCAGCAGCTTAGCCGGGGGTTCGAATGAGCAGTTCTTC. Its translation: CASSLAGGSNEQFF.

V usage is TRBV10-3 and J usage is TRBJ2-1; TRBD1 matches at 7 bases. V dropped 5 bases and J dropped 9; count of bases not matched to a gene: 16. The V gene's germline CDR1 is ENHRY and CDR2 SYGVKD. CDR3 length: 16 amino acids. In nucleotides, the CDR3 is TGTGCCATCAGTTCTGGTGCCCCACAGGGGCTTAGTGAGCAGTTCTTC. Protein product: CAISSGAPQGLSEQFF.

Here the CDR3 DNA reads TGTGCCAGCTCACCACGGACAGGTATCACCGGGGAGCTGTTTTTT. Its protein is CASSPRTGITGELFF. J is TRBJ2-2 and V is TRBV18, with 7 bases identical to TRBD1. The CDR3 spans 15 residues. Trimming removed 1 base from V and 4 bases from J; junction bases left unmatched: 3. Germline values: CDR1 KGHSH, CDR2 LQKENI.

This chain connects TRBV10-2 to TRBJ2-7; tentatively, D is TRBD2 (5 bases). The CDR3 has 14 residues. V gave up 4 bases and J gave up 1 base, with 11 bases separating them. CDR1 and CDR2 (germline): WSHSY, SAAADI. The CDR3 DNA reads TGCGCCAGCAGTGTGTGGGAGCGATCCTACGAGCAGTACTTC. It yields the protein CASSVWERSYEQYF.

The genes are TRBV19 and TRBJ2-3; the D is unclear. Germline loops: CDR1 LNHDA, CDR2 SQIVND (reference sequence). V was trimmed by 4 bases and J by 2 bases, leaving 13 bases between them. The CDR3 totals 15 residues. CDR3 region: CASSTRRGYTDTQYF. The DNA of the CDR3 is TGTGCCAGTAGTACTCGTCGCGGATACACAGATACGCAGTATTTT.

The chain combines TRBV4-3 with TRBJ2-5; 8 bases align to TRBD1. CDR1 is LGHNA and CDR2 is YSLEER in the germline V gene. The CDR3 runs to 17 residues. V lost 1 base to trimming and J lost 9 bases; unmatched junction nucleotides: 16. The CDR3 DNA follows: TGCGCCAGCAGCCAAGCCCCCTGGGGACAGGAGGAAGGGGCCCAGTACTTC. This translates into CASSQAPWGQEEGAQYF.

The rearrangement uses TRBV10-1 and TRBJ1-1; D not certain. This CDR3 spans 16 amino acids. V shed 6 bases and J shed 2 bases, with 19 bases lying between them. Germline V CDR1 and CDR2: WNHNN, SYGVQD (reference sequence). CDR3 protein: CASRGENFRGNTEAFF. CDR3 nucleotide sequence: TGCGCCAGCAGAGGAGAGAATTTCCGGGGAAACACTGAAGCTTTCTTT.

A note on this clone: At the DNA level, this CDR3 is encoded by other sequences in the same sample as well. The chain uses TRBV6-5 and TRBJ2-7; D is unclear. This CDR3 is built from 14 residues. V shed 2 bases and J shed 3 bases, with 11 bases lying between them. Germline assignment: CDR1 MNHEY and CDR2 SVGAGI. CDR3 nucleotides: TGTGCCAGCAGTTACCTGCCAGGCAACTACGAGCAGTACTTC. This gives the protein CASSYLPGNYEQYF.

This chain joins TRBV28 and TRBJ1-2, with D tentatively TRBD1 (5 bases). The germline V gene encodes CDR1 MDHEN and CDR2 SYDVKM. The CDR3 is 15 residues long. The germline V and J ends were trimmed by 4 bases and 2 bases, with 14 bases remaining between them. CDR3 nucleotide sequence: TGTGCCAGCAGTTCCCCAGGGCTGGGGAACTATGGCTACACCTTC. Encoded protein: CASSSPGLGNYGYTF.

The chain employs TRBV4-1 and TRBJ1-4; D is unclear. Germline V gene data show CDR1 as MGHRA and CDR2 as YSYEKL. Trimming left V 4 bases short and J 4 bases short, with 7 bases between. The CDR3 has 13 amino acids. CDR3 coding DNA: TGCGCCAGCAGCCGGGCAGGTAATGAAAAACTGTTTTTT. It yields the protein CASSRAGNEKLFF.